One and the same sample provided the 23 T cell receptor beta chains below, sequenced in a study of T cell responses to AZD1222 COVID-19 vaccine (dated by TCRdb to the early 2020s). Libraries were constructed by the immunoSEQ multiplex PCR assay. Sourced from immuneACCESS, this table was stored by TCRdb with only in-frame sequences that have V and J called. A share of the clones is absent; for the studies checked, an unresolved V gene accounts for under half, and the remainder has no known explanation. The sample contains around 120,000 clones, 92% of them found a single time. The top ten clonotypes cover approximately 1.2% of the sample. According to the study, the label for this sample's time point signals: baseline before first vaccination. Sequenced here: peripheral blood, sampled on day 0 of AZD1222 vaccination. The receptors originated from an adult in good health.

The chain recombines TRBV6-6 with TRBJ1-5; D gene ambiguous. Germline V gene data show CDR1 as MNHNY and CDR2 as SVGAGI (reference sequence). Deletions cut 5 bases from V and 0 bases from J, with 14 bases between. This CDR3 spans 16 amino acids. CDR3 sequence: CASSPAGSNSNQPQHF. DNA for the CDR3: TGTGCCAGCAGTCCCGCCGGGAGCAATAGCAATCAGCCCCAGCATTTT.

V is TRBV11-2 and J is TRBJ1-6; D not resolved. The germline CDR1 and CDR2 sequences are SGHAT and FQNNGV. The CDR3 spans 19 residues. The V end lost 2 bases, the J end lost 9 bases, and 26 bases lay between the germline ends. CDR3 in DNA: TGTGCCAGCAGCTTAACCAGGACGGACCTCCCCGGCGCGCTTTCACCCCTCCACTTT. It translates to CASSLTRTDLPGALSPLHF.

The DNA of the CDR3 is TGTGCCAGTAGAGGAGCACAGGGCCTTGCTAACTATGGCTACACCTTC. Residues: CASRGAQGLANYGYTF. The gene calls are TRBV19 and TRBJ1-2; a weak D match, TRBD1 (6 bases). The CDR3 sequence is 16 residues long. Trimming took 6 bases from V and 0 from J, leaving 17 bases between them. Germline assignment: CDR1 LNHDA and CDR2 SQIVND (reference sequence).

The chain recombines TRBV29-1 with TRBJ2-3; 7 nucleotides match TRBD2. Germline V gene sequence: CDR1 SQVTM, CDR2 ANQGSEA. The length of the CDR3 is 14 residues. V lost 7 bases and J lost 3; bases outside the gene matches: 10. CDR3: CSALAGQATDTQYF. DNA of the CDR3: TGCAGCGCGTTAGCGGGCCAGGCGACAGATACGCAGTATTTT.

The rearrangement joins TRBV7-9 to TRBJ2-1; D is undetermined. Germline V gene lookup returns CDR1 SEHNR and CDR2 FQNEAQ (reference sequence). This CDR3 contains 15 residues. With 8 bases removed from V and 4 bases from J, the gap between germline ends came to 18 bases. CDR3 sequence: CASELLSVHYNEQFF. The CDR3 region has the DNA TGTGCCAGCGAACTATTGAGCGTGCATTACAATGAGCAGTTCTTC. Together with reference TRBV7-9 and TRBJ2-1, the CDR3 gives the full variable domain: DTGVSQNPRHKITKRGQNVTFRCDPISEHNRLYWYRQTLGQGPEFLTYFQNEAQLEKSRLLSDRFSAERPKGSFSTLEIQRTEQGDSAMYLCASELLSVHYNEQFFGPGTRLTVL.

The CDR3 DNA sequence: TGTGCCAGCAGCTCCCCCCCACCTCTAGCGGGAGTAACAGATACGCAGTATTTT. This codes for CASSSPPPLAGVTDTQYF. This chain uses TRBV7-3 with TRBJ2-3; 10 bases are a match to TRBD2. V was pared by 4 bases and J by 3 bases, with 13 bases of the junction left unmatched. Germline-derived CDR1 and CDR2 are SGHTA and FQGTGA. The CDR3 runs to 18 residues.

The rearrangement uses TRBV7-2 and TRBJ2-1; 10 bases line up with TRBD2. Trimming removed 1 base from V and 7 bases from J; junction bases left unmatched: 4. Germline CDR1 SGHTA, CDR2 FQGNSA. The CDR3 loop spans 15 amino acids. The CDR3 DNA reads TGTGCCAGCAGCTTAGGGGGGACTAGCGAGAATGAGCAGTTCTTC. Translating it yields CASSLGGTSENEQFF.

A single count supports this clone. V gene TRBV28 combines with J gene TRBJ2-1; TRBD1 or TRBD2 may be the D gene (5 bases each). Germline CDR1 is MDHEN and CDR2 is SYDVKM. V was trimmed by 5 bases and J by 1 base, leaving 18 bases between them. The CDR3 is made up of 17 amino acids. CDR3 loop: CASSLEGRPWSYNEQFF. CDR3 nucleotide sequence: TGTGCCAGCAGTCTCGAGGGACGCCCCTGGTCCTACAATGAGCAGTTCTTC. The complete variable domain, with remaining parts taken from reference TRBV28 and TRBJ2-1, reads DVKVTQSSRYLVKRTGEKVFLECVQDMDHENMFWYRQDPGLGLRLIYFSYDVKMKEKGDIPEGYSVSREKKERFSLILESASTNQTSMYLCASSLEGRPWSYNEQFFGPGTRLTVL.

This CDR3 is CASSYFWDGELFF. The CDR3 DNA reads TGTGCCAGCAGTTACTTTTGGGACGGGGAGCTGTTTTTT. V gene TRBV6-2 or TRBV6-3 combines with J gene TRBJ2-2; no firm D call. This CDR3 contains 13 residues. V dropped 1 base and J dropped 7 bases, with 7 bases sitting between them. Per the germline V gene, CDR1 is MNHEY and CDR2 is SVGEGT.

V is TRBV6-6 and J is TRBJ2-5, with D possibly matching TRBD1 (5 bases). V was trimmed by 5 bases and J by 7 bases, leaving 11 bases between them. Germline values: CDR1 MNHNY, CDR2 SVGAGI (reference sequence). The CDR3 covers 12 residues. The CDR3 region is CASSTGPGTQYF. CDR3 in DNA: TGTGCCAGCAGTACAGGCCCCGGGACCCAGTACTTC.

The J gene is TRBJ2-5, the V gene TRBV3-1 (or the pseudogene TRBV3-2); D is perhaps TRBD1 (6 bases). The CDR3 contains 14 residues. The V end was cut by 3 bases, the J end by 2 bases, with 10 bases between. Germline assignment: CDR1 LGHDT and CDR2 YNNKEL (reference sequence). The CDR3 is CASSHRGSQETQYF. In nucleotides, the CDR3 is TGTGCCAGCAGCCACAGGGGTTCTCAAGAGACCCAGTACTTC.

The chain is built from TRBV12-3 or TRBV12-4 and TRBJ1-1; D is uncertain. The CDR3 loop spans 10 amino acids. Trimming stripped 6 bases from V and 7 bases from J, with 6 bases between. This CDR3 is CASRGFEAFF. The CDR3 region has the DNA TGTGCCAGCAGGGGGTTTGAAGCTTTCTTT.

V is TRBV4-2 and J is TRBJ2-7, with 7 bases aligning to TRBD2. With V trimmed by 3 bases and J by 3 bases, 14 bases remained unmatched. CDR3 size: 17 residues. Germline-derived CDR1 and CDR2 are LGHNA and YNFKEQ. The CDR3 DNA reads TGTGCCAGCAGCCACGGCTCGACTAGCTTTGTTCTCTACGAGCAGTACTTC. Amino acids: CASSHGSTSFVLYEQYF.

The chain couples TRBV18 to TRBJ2-6, with 7 bases matching TRBD2. V trimming: 5 bases; J trimming: 4 bases; junction bases outside the gene matches: 14. Germline values: CDR1 KGHSH, CDR2 LQKENI. The CDR3 has 18 residues. The CDR3 sequence: CASSSTGTTGSGANVLTF. CDR3 sequence (DNA): TGTGCCAGCTCAAGCACCGGGACTACCGGCTCCGGGGCCAACGTCCTGACTTTC.

The rearrangement links TRBV2 to TRBJ2-1; 9 nucleotides align to TRBD1. Losses at the gene ends were 6 bases for V and 7 bases for J; bases not matched to a gene: 4. CDR1 and CDR2 from the germline V gene are SNHLY and FYNNEI. The CDR3 is made up of 13 amino acids. The CDR3, as DNA: TGTGCCAGCAGACAGACAGGGGGGAATGAGCAGTTCTTC. Translating it yields CASRQTGGNEQFF.

This chain joins TRBV30 and TRBJ2-3, with D perhaps TRBD2 (5 bases). Trimming shortened V by 8 bases and J by 4 bases, and 10 bases separated the two germline ends. The CDR3 has 11 amino acids. Germline-derived CDR1 and CDR2 are GTSNPN and SVGIG (reference sequence). The DNA of the CDR3 is TGTGCCGCCCAGGAGGCAGATACGCAGTATTTT. It yields the protein CAAQEADTQYF.

The V call is TRBV21-1, the J call TRBJ1-3. TRBV21-1 is described as a pseudogene. CDR3 length: 14 amino acids. Here the CDR3 DNA reads TGTGCCAGCAGCAATAACCCTGGGGGAAACACCATATATTTT. Protein: CASSNNPGGNTIYF.

This clone was seen a handful of times. The rearrangement joins TRBV4-2 to TRBJ1-2; 10 bases align to TRBD1. V gave up 3 bases and J gave up 6 bases; unmatched junction bases: 1. Germline V gene data show CDR1 as LGHNA and CDR2 as YNFKEQ. The CDR3 totals 13 residues. CDR3: CASSQTGGDGYTF. The CDR3 region has the DNA TGTGCCAGCAGCCAGACAGGGGGCGATGGCTACACCTTC.

This sequence joins TRBV24-1 and TRBJ1-2; tentative D call: TRBD1 (5 bases). The CDR3 is 16 residues long. V was cut by 7 bases and J by 4 bases, with 21 bases left in between. CDR1 and CDR2 from the germline V gene are KGHDR and SFDVKD. CDR3 coding DNA: TGTGCCACCAGATCCCGCGGAGGGACGGCCTTCTATGGCTACACCTTC. It is translated as CATRSRGGTAFYGYTF.

This clone was detected once. The J gene is TRBJ1-1, the V gene TRBV7-2, with 9 nucleotides matching TRBD1. Germline lookup yields CDR1 SGHTA and CDR2 FQGNSA. This CDR3 is 16 amino acids long. The V and J ends lost 1 base and 5 bases, in that order; junction bases with no gene match: 8. In nucleotides, the CDR3 is TGTGCCAGCAGCTTAGTCGCGACAGGGGGGGGGACTGAAGCTTTCTTT. Its translation: CASSLVATGGGTEAFF.

This chain uses TRBV19 with TRBJ1-5, with D hard to call. The CDR3 is made up of 14 amino acids. With 3 bases removed from V and 1 base from J, the gap between germline ends came to 7 bases. The germline V gene has CDR1 LNHDA and CDR2 SQIVND (reference sequence). CDR3 residues: CASSIGPSNQPQHF. The CDR3 nucleotides read TGTGCCAGTAGTATCGGGCCGAGCAATCAGCCCCAGCATTTT.

The chain recombines TRBV2 with TRBJ2-5, with D tentatively TRBD2 (5 bases). Germline V gene sequence: CDR1 SNHLY, CDR2 FYNNEI. Trimming took 2 bases from V and 5 from J, leaving 18 bases between them. The CDR3 has 16 residues. CDR3 loop: CASSERRQVGRETQYF. The CDR3 region has the DNA TGTGCCAGCAGTGAAAGGAGGCAGGTGGGCCGGGAGACCCAGTACTTC.

This clone was observed a single time. J is TRBJ1-3 and V is TRBV5-1; D unclear. The CDR3 sequence is 15 residues long. Trimming cost V 1 base and J 0 bases, with 8 bases left between them. The germline CDR1 and CDR2 sequences are SGHRS and YFSETQ. Here the CDR3 reads CASSLNSRSGNTIYF. CDR3 DNA: TGCGCCAGCAGCTTGAACTCCCGCTCTGGAAACACCATATATTTT.